This TCR beta chain derives from a study of blood T cell repertoires in COVID-19. The wider study: Collection of acute and convalescent COVID-19 samples took place in the United States, Italy and Spain. Sample material is recorded as cDNA or gDNA derived from T cells, B-cell-depleted T cells, or PBMCs.

Clones were read by immunoSEQ multiplex PCR, and TCRdb kept only the in-frame ones, dropping some. Among about 110,000 clones, over 55% were seen once, and the ten largest hold about 0.85%. The CDR3 has 14 amino acids. Between the trimmed V and J ends, which lost 2 bases and 7 bases, there was a span of 12 bases. CDR1 is MNHNS and CDR2 is SASEGT in the germline V gene. This clonotype was obtained from a human donor with acute or convalescent COVID-19. The donor label of this sample is uncertain. The rearrangement joins TRBV6-1 to TRBJ1-5, with unresolved D. The sample comprised peripheral blood. In DNA, the CDR3 is TGTGCCAGCAGTGAAATCGGGAAAGTCCAGCCCCAGCATTTT. The encoded protein is CASSEIGKVQPQHF.